A selection of T cell receptor beta chains follows, all from one sample in a study of PD-1 blockade in classical Hodgkin lymphoma. The protocol was immunoSEQ multiplex PCR, while the TCRdb copy is restricted to in-frame clones and leaves out a portion. The repertoire holds tens of thousands of clones, about 76% seen once, with 9.5% to 15% in the top ten. The sequences come from peripheral blood mononuclear cells (PBMCs), collected before the fourth cycle of nivolumab. These receptors came from a human donor with classical Hodgkin lymphoma. CDR3s include the opening cysteine and the closing phenylalanine or tryptophan. The order of the fields is J gene, V gene, CDR3 protein.

J: TRBJ2-1
V: TRBV9
CDR3: CASSVVAGTYNEQFF

J: TRBJ2-7
V: TRBV30
CDR3: CAWRQGAREQYF

J: TRBJ2-1
V: TRBV9
CDR3: CASSTTAGTGSSGEQFF

J: TRBJ2-7
V: TRBV6-5
CDR3: CASSYRAANSREQYF

J: TRBJ2-7
V: TRBV19
CDR3: CASSIAGINEQYF

J: TRBJ2-7
V: TRBV11-2
CDR3: CASSSLGHEQYF

J: TRBJ1-5
V: TRBV5-1
CDR3: CASSLGTGGSNQPQHF

J: TRBJ1-5
V: TRBV7-2
CDR3: CASSLQSGGNQPQHF

J: TRBJ2-3
V: TRBV13
CDR3: CASSSDTQYF

J: TRBJ1-5
V: TRBV5-6
CDR3: CASSFWGQVHNQPQHF

J: TRBJ2-7
V: TRBV7-7
CDR3: CASSLPFLVAGIHYEQYF

J: TRBJ2-3
V: TRBV5-5
CDR3: CASGRLPLPGDTQYF

J: TRBJ1-1
V: TRBV28
CDR3: CASSFQGIMNTEAFF

J: TRBJ2-7
V: TRBV5-1
CDR3: CASSLLRGSSYEQYF

J: TRBJ2-7
V: TRBV6-5
CDR3: CASTFPSGASYEQYF

J: TRBJ2-3
V: TRBV6-1
CDR3: CATTGLAGADTQYF

J: TRBJ1-2
V: TRBV2
CDR3: CASSEGTVNYGYTF

J: TRBJ1-1
V: TRBV6-5
CDR3: CASSYGGNTEAFF

J: TRBJ1-5
V: TRBV19
CDR3: CASSVRGGNQPQHF

J: TRBJ2-1
V: TRBV7-9
CDR3: CASSPRLAGVYRNEQFF

J: TRBJ2-1
V: TRBV7-9
CDR3: CASCRDRGFDEQFF

J: TRBJ2-5
V: TRBV11-3
CDR3: CASSPGTGGWETQYF

J: TRBJ1-2
V: TRBV20-1
CDR3: CSARDLRGTF

J: TRBJ1-5
V: TRBV5-4
CDR3: CASSPGTGNNQPQHF

J: TRBJ2-3
V: TRBV2
CDR3: CASSEVTELDTQYF

J: TRBJ1-1
V: TRBV7-6
CDR3: CASSLEGLNTEAFF

J: TRBJ1-2
V: TRBV21-1
CDR3: CASSKTQIPNYGYTF

J: TRBJ1-1
V: TRBV28
CDR3: CASSPHRAGSNGTEAFF

J: TRBJ1-5
V: TRBV6-5
CDR3: CASSYEGPEQPQHF

J: TRBJ2-7
V: TRBV5-1
CDR3: CASRGLSYEQYF

J: TRBJ1-5
V: TRBV6-5
CDR3: CASSSGTLLQPQHF

J: TRBJ2-7
V: TRBV6-6
CDR3: CATSEGQGGAEQYF

J: TRBJ2-7
V: TRBV10-2
CDR3: CASSESAGRGSYEQYF

J: TRBJ2-2
V: TRBV28
CDR3: CASSLIAPNTGELFF

J: TRBJ2-3
V: TRBV7-2
CDR3: CASSGSDTQYF

J: TRBJ2-7
V: TRBV10-2
CDR3: CASREAGGPTYEQYF

J: TRBJ2-1
V: TRBV28
CDR3: CASSPVLGEGDEQFF

J: TRBJ1-2
V: TRBV10-3
CDR3: CAISAGESYGYTF

J: TRBJ2-1
V: TRBV6-1
CDR3: CASSERGRGRIGNEQFF

J: TRBJ1-2
V: TRBV2
CDR3: CASSRDRVSPLYGYTF

J: TRBJ2-7
V: TRBV28
CDR3: CASSSTSVSYEQYF